Shown below are 32 T cell receptor beta chains from a single sample sequenced in a study of T cell repertoires in cytomegalovirus infection. TCRdb passed the reads through MiXCR, listing each CDR3 protein once. The data show some 500,000 distinct CDR3 sequences, 30% to 40% seen once. No antigen is known for these receptors. Sequencing was performed on cultured PBMCs, taken from culture after CMV antigen stimulation. The receptors originated from a human donor in good health (CMV status not recorded). Some clones in this sample may be carry-over from other donors' samples.

The CDR3 DNA sequence: TGCAGCGGAGTGGACTCAAAATCCTACAATGAGCAGTTCTTC. Protein sequence: CSGVDSKSYNEQFF. The V and J genes are TRBV29-1 and TRBJ2-1, with a weak D call TRBD2 (5 bases). CDR1 is SQVTM, CDR2 ANQGSEA, per germline. CDR3 length: 14 residues. Trimming removed 7 bases at V and 1 base at J, with 14 bases between.

The J gene is TRBJ1-1, the V gene TRBV7-9; D gene ambiguous. Germline lookup yields CDR1 SEHNR and CDR2 FQNEAQ (reference sequence). There are 15 residues in the CDR3. V shed 1 base and J shed 3 bases, with 12 bases lying between them. DNA for the CDR3: TGTGCCAGCAGCTTAGGTGGGATGGGCTACACTGAAGCTTTCTTT. The encoded protein is CASSLGGMGYTEAFF.

This rearrangement joins TRBV4-2 to TRBJ2-1; unclear D gene. CDR3 size: 13 residues. CDR1 LGHNA and CDR2 YNFKEQ come from the germline V gene. V lost 1 base to trimming and J lost 4 bases, with 5 bases between them. The CDR3 DNA sequence: TGTGCCAGCAGCCAAGTCGAATACAATGAGCAGTTCTTC. Translated, it gives CASSQVEYNEQFF.

Ten or more counts support this clonotype. V and J are TRBV27 and TRBJ1-5; perhaps TRBD1 as D (6 bases). Germline V gives CDR1 MNHEY, CDR2 SMNVEV (reference sequence). The V end was cut by 6 bases, the J end by 6 bases, with 12 bases between. This CDR3 has 13 amino acids. CDR3 residues: CASSQIGGQPQHF. The CDR3 bases are TGTGCCAGCAGCCAAATAGGGGGTCAGCCCCAGCATTTT.

This clonotype was counted a single time. The CDR3 DNA reads as TGTGCCAGCAGTTACCCCGGCGGTTTCGAGACCCAGTACTTC. Translation: CASSYPGGFETQYF. V gene TRBV6-2 or TRBV6-3 combines with J gene TRBJ2-5; D not resolved. The germline gives CDR1 MNHEY, CDR2 SVGEGT. The CDR3 totals 14 residues. With 2 bases removed from V and 5 bases from J, the gap between germline ends came to 12 bases.

The J gene is TRBJ2-7, the V gene TRBV7-2; D tentatively reads TRBD1 or TRBD2 (6 bases each). Germline CDR1 and CDR2: SGHTA and FQGNSA. This CDR3 spans 14 amino acids. The V end lost 5 bases, the J end lost 5 bases, and 16 bases lay between the germline ends. The chain's CDR3 is CASSRGQGINEQYF. CDR3 coding DNA: TGTGCCAGCAGCCGGGGGCAGGGGATTAACGAGCAGTACTTC.

There are a few counts of this clonotype. The CDR3 spells CASAPGGQGADTQYF. In DNA, the CDR3 is TGTGCCAGCGCCCCCGGCGGACAGGGAGCAGATACGCAGTATTTT. This chain connects TRBV28 to TRBJ2-3, with 8 bases identical to TRBD1. The CDR3 has 15 amino acids. The germline V gene encodes CDR1 MDHEN and CDR2 SYDVKM. Trimming cost V 8 bases and J 4 bases; bases outside gene matches: 11.

This clonotype has a count of ten or more. The gene calls are TRBV6-5 and TRBJ2-5; D is possibly TRBD1 (5 bases). The CDR3 spans 13 residues. Deletions cut 6 bases from V and 5 bases from J, with 13 bases between. The germline gives CDR1 MNHEY, CDR2 SVGAGI. CDR3 protein: CASSLSGRETQYF. CDR3 coding DNA: TGTGCCAGCAGCTTATCAGGGCGGGAGACCCAGTACTTC.

The sample holds a few counts of this clonotype. V and J are TRBV27 and TRBJ1-3; a weak D match, TRBD1 (6 bases). The CDR3 covers 14 residues. CDR1 is MNHEY and CDR2 is SMNVEV in the germline V gene (reference sequence). V shed 10 bases and J shed 6 bases, with 19 bases lying between them. In DNA form, the CDR3 reads TGTGCCATCAAAGGTCCAGCGGGGGCAAACACCATATATTTT. Translating gives CAIKGPAGANTIYF.

This sequence joins TRBV2 and TRBJ2-7, with D perhaps matching TRBD2 (5 bases). V lost 7 bases and J 4 bases, leaving 20 bases between the germline ends. CDR1 is SNHLY, CDR2 FYNNEI, per germline. The CDR3 consists of 15 residues. CDR3 amino acids: CASTKGLEAAYEQYF. CDR3 bases: TGTGCCAGCACCAAAGGGTTGGAGGCCGCGTACGAGCAGTACTTC.

The chain couples TRBV7-2 to TRBJ2-3; the match to TRBD1 covers 10 bases. The J segment lost 5 bases and the V segment lost 5 bases, leaving 4 bases of the junction unmatched. This CDR3 region has 14 residues. Germline V gives CDR1 SGHTA, CDR2 FQGNSA. The CDR3 loop reads CASSRGQGGDTQYF. The CDR3 nucleotides read TGTGCCAGCAGCCGAGGACAGGGGGGAGATACGCAGTATTTT.

This CDR3 is CASSNDRFNEQFF. The DNA of the CDR3 is TGTGCCAGCAGTAACGACAGGTTCAATGAGCAGTTCTTC. The chain combines TRBV6-5 with TRBJ2-1; perhaps TRBD1 as D (6 bases). The CDR3 is 13 residues long. CDR1 is MNHEY and CDR2 is SVGAGI in the germline V gene. The V end was cut by 5 bases, the J end by 6 bases, with 11 bases between.

The CDR3 DNA is TGTGCCATCAGTGGCCCGGAGTCGGCGCTAGCGGGAGCGGAGACCCAGTACTTC. It codes for CAISGPESALAGAETQYF. J is TRBJ2-5 and V is TRBV10-3, with TRBD2 identical over 10 bases. CDR3 length: 18 amino acids. V lost 4 bases, J lost 5 bases, and 16 bases stayed unmatched. CDR1 and CDR2 from the germline V gene are ENHRY and SYGVKD.

The rearrangement uses TRBV30 and TRBJ2-1; TRBD2 matches 8 bases. CDR3 length equals 15 residues. Germline-derived CDR1 and CDR2 are GTSNPN and SVGIG (reference sequence). Trimming at V came to 7 bases and at J to 10 bases, leaving 18 bases not matched to a gene. The CDR3 region has the DNA TGTGCCTTCTCCCGGACTAGCCTCAGGCGGCCAGAGCAGTTCTTC. Its translation is CAFSRTSLRRPEQFF. The full variable domain, rest sourced from reference TRBV30 and TRBJ2-1, is SQTIHQWPATLVQPVGSPLSLECTVEGTSNPNLYWYRQAAGRGLQLLFYSVGIGQISSEVPQNLSASRPQDRQFILSSKKLLLSDSGFYLCAFSRTSLRRPEQFFGPGTRLTVL.

The count of this clonotype is one. The chain recombines TRBV14 with TRBJ2-5; 8 positions match TRBD1. This CDR3 has 19 amino acids. Germline assignment: CDR1 SGHDN and CDR2 FVKESK. The V gene end was trimmed by 2 bases and the J gene end by 5 bases; junction bases not matched to a gene: 19. The CDR3 here is CASSQLGQAASGGGETQYF. The CDR3 bases are TGTGCCAGCAGCCAACTGGGACAGGCCGCCAGTGGCGGTGGCGAGACCCAGTACTTC.

V usage is TRBV7-9 and J usage is TRBJ1-1; 8 bases are shared with TRBD1. V dropped 3 bases and J dropped 1; count of bases not matched to a gene: 4. Per the germline V gene, CDR1 is SEHNR and CDR2 is FQNEAQ (reference sequence). CDR3 length: 15 amino acids. CDR3 coding DNA: TGTGCCAGCAGCTTTGGACAGGGCTCGAACACTGAAGCTTTCTTT. Its translation: CASSFGQGSNTEAFF.

The genes are TRBV20-1 and TRBJ2-1; tentatively, D is TRBD2 (5 bases). The CDR3 has 14 amino acids. From germline, CDR1 is DFQATT and CDR2 SNEGSKA (reference sequence). The V gene lost 4 bases and the J gene lost 7 bases, with 17 bases spanning the gap. CDR3 nucleotide sequence: TGCAGTGCTACTATGATGGCTAGCCGTAATGAGCAGTTCTTC. Translation gives CSATMMASRNEQFF.

The V call is TRBV5-4, the J call TRBJ2-3; 9 bases agree with TRBD2. J lost 5 bases, V lost 0 bases, and 10 bases had no gene match. Germline values: CDR1 SGHNT, CDR2 YYREEE (reference sequence). CDR3 size: 17 residues. CDR3 residues: CASSLDLAGGARDTQYF. CDR3 in DNA: TGTGCCAGCAGCTTGGACTTGGCGGGAGGGGCCCGAGATACGCAGTATTTT.

This chain joins TRBV7-6 and TRBJ2-5, with TRBD2 matching over 10 bases. Looked up from germline, CDR1 is SGHVS and CDR2 is FNYEAQ. The CDR3 totals 18 residues. V was pared by 1 base and J by 0 bases, with 8 bases of the junction left unmatched. The CDR3 region is CASSLGTSGELYQETQYF. The CDR3 bases are TGTGCCAGCAGCTTAGGGACTAGCGGAGAACTGTACCAAGAGACCCAGTACTTC.

V and J are TRBV4-1 and TRBJ1-5; no clear D. Trimming removed 4 bases from V and 4 bases from J, with 14 bases in between. The CDR3 has 15 amino acids. Germline lookup yields CDR1 MGHRA and CDR2 YSYEKL. This CDR3 reads CASSRQGRENQPQHF. The CDR3 DNA sequence: TGCGCCAGCAGCCGTCAAGGACGGGAAAATCAGCCCCAGCATTTT.

This clonotype has a handful of counts. This chain joins TRBV27 and TRBJ2-7, with 8 bases identical to TRBD2. With V trimmed by 8 bases and J by 5 bases, 8 bases remained unmatched. CDR1 MNHEY and CDR2 SMNVEV come from the germline V gene (reference sequence). The CDR3 runs to 13 residues. As DNA, the CDR3 is TGTGCCAGCTCGTCGGGGGGGGCCGACGAGCAGTACTTC. It translates to CASSSGGADEQYF.

The chain uses TRBV6-2 or TRBV6-3 and TRBJ2-3; 8 nucleotides agree with TRBD2. The V gene's germline CDR1 is MNHEY and CDR2 SVGEGT. V lost 0 bases to trimming and J lost 5 bases; unmatched junction nucleotides: 7. The CDR3 has 16 residues. The CDR3 loop is CASSYSSSGRGDTQYF. CDR3 nucleotide sequence: TGTGCCAGCAGTTACTCGTCCAGCGGGAGAGGAGATACGCAGTATTTT.

The chain joins TRBV7-2 to TRBJ2-5; TRBD2 matches 8 bases. CDR1 is SGHTA and CDR2 is FQGNSA in the germline V gene. V lost 5 bases to trimming and J lost 8 bases; unmatched junction nucleotides: 7. CDR3 length: 13 residues. The CDR3 loop reads CASSDPGGVTQYF. The CDR3, as DNA: TGTGCCAGCAGCGATCCGGGAGGGGTCACCCAGTACTTC.

There are a few counts of this clonotype. The chain recombines TRBV4-1 with TRBJ1-1; a possible D gene is TRBD1 (6 bases). The V end lost 4 bases, the J end lost 7 bases, and 19 bases lay between the germline ends. Germline assignment: CDR1 MGHRA and CDR2 YSYEKL. The CDR3 loop spans 15 amino acids. The CDR3 loop is CASSPLGGGQGEAFF. The CDR3 coding sequence is TGCGCCAGCAGCCCCCTCGGGGGGGGGCAGGGTGAAGCTTTCTTT.

The chain is built from TRBV6-2 or TRBV6-3 and TRBJ2-1, with 8 bases aligning to TRBD2. Germline V lookup: CDR1 MNHEY, CDR2 SVGEGT. V lost 2 bases, J lost 8 bases, and 8 bases stayed unmatched. The CDR3 consists of 15 residues. The DNA of the CDR3 is TGTGCCAGCAGTTACAGCGGGACTAGTCTCTATGAGCAGTTCTTC. Residues: CASSYSGTSLYEQFF.

This chain connects TRBV7-2 to TRBJ2-1; 11 bases agree with TRBD2. CDR3 length: 15 residues. Germline CDR1 is SGHTA and CDR2 is FQGNSA. V dropped 7 bases and J dropped 7; count of bases not matched to a gene: 9. The CDR3 loop reads CASTLSGRAGNEQFF. The CDR3 DNA is TGTGCCAGCACCCTTAGCGGGAGGGCCGGGAATGAGCAGTTCTTC. The full variable domain, its missing parts supplied by reference TRBV7-2 and TRBJ2-1, is GAGVSQSPSNKVTEKGKDVELRCDPISGHTALYWYRQSLGQGLEFLIYFQGNSAPDKSGLPSDRFSAERTGGSVSTLTIQRTQQEDSAVYLCASTLSGRAGNEQFFGPGTRLTVL.

This clonotype was found many times. The chain recombines TRBV7-2 with TRBJ2-7, with 9 bases identical to TRBD2. This CDR3 comprises 16 residues. The V gene end was trimmed by 5 bases and the J gene end by 7 bases; junction bases not matched to a gene: 15. In germline, CDR1 is SGHTA, CDR2 FQGNSA. The CDR3 DNA reads TGTGCCAGCAGCCCGCTGGCGGGAGGGCCGTCCGTGGAGCAGTACTTC. Its translation: CASSPLAGGPSVEQYF.

This clonotype was counted ten times or more. This chain uses TRBV7-8 with TRBJ1-6; perhaps TRBD1 as D (6 bases). Germline CDR1 and CDR2: SGHVS and FQNEAQ. This CDR3 spans 18 amino acids. With 7 bases removed from V and 3 bases from J, the gap between germline ends came to 22 bases. CDR3 region: CASTPRLGALLYNSPLHF. CDR3 DNA: TGTGCCAGCACCCCGCGGTTGGGGGCCCTACTCTATAATTCACCCCTCCACTTT. Using reference TRBV7-8 and TRBJ1-6 for the parts outside the CDR3, the full variable domain is GAGVSQSPRYKVAKRGQDVALRCDPISGHVSLFWYQQALGQGPEFLTYFQNEAQLDKSGLPSDRFFAERPEGSVSTLKIQRTQQEDSAVYLCASTPRLGALLYNSPLHFGNGTRLTVT.

The rearrangement uses TRBV29-1 and TRBJ1-1; D is perhaps TRBD1 (6 bases). The length of the CDR3 is 13 residues. V lost 6 bases, J lost 2 bases, and 13 bases lay in between. Germline V gives CDR1 SQVTM, CDR2 ANQGSEA. In DNA, the CDR3 is TGCAGCGTGAAACAGGGATTCAACACTGAAGCTTTCTTT. The encoded protein is CSVKQGFNTEAFF.

This chain joins TRBV4-3 and TRBJ2-1; the match to TRBD2 covers 10 bases. The CDR3 loop spans 22 amino acids. Germline V gives CDR1 LGHNA, CDR2 YSLEER. J lost 6 bases, V lost 0 bases, and 23 bases had no gene match. The CDR3 region is CASSQDRFGLAEKVTVSNEQFF. CDR3 DNA sequence: TGCGCCAGCAGCCAAGATCGATTCGGACTAGCGGAGAAGGTTACGGTATCCAATGAGCAGTTCTTC.

V usage is TRBV11-2 and J usage is TRBJ2-7; D gene uncertain. Trimming stripped 2 bases from V and 3 bases from J, with 11 bases between. The CDR3 totals 14 residues. The germline V gene has CDR1 SGHAT and CDR2 FQNNGV. The CDR3 loop reads CASSLFSTNYEQYV. DNA of the CDR3: TGTGCCAGCAGCTTATTCTCCACGAACTACGAGCAGTACGTC.

This clonotype was seen a few times. This chain links TRBV4-2 with TRBJ2-5, with a tentative D call TRBD2 (6 bases). Germline CDR1 is LGHNA and CDR2 is YNFKEQ. This CDR3 is built from 17 residues. Between the trimmed V and J ends, which lost 4 bases and 3 bases, there was a span of 21 bases. The CDR3 sequence is CASSPNPGGMVEETQYF. The CDR3 DNA is TGTGCCAGCAGCCCAAATCCCGGCGGGATGGTAGAAGAGACCCAGTACTTC.